Presented here are 27 T cell receptor beta chains from one specimen sequenced in a study of metastatic and nonmetastatic thyroid tumors. TCRdb re-clonotyped the PCR reads via MiXCR. The sample consists of more than 65,000 clones, about 14% of them appearing once. Not a single patient had been given any form of treatment at any point before undergoing thyroid surgery. Source material: blood. These TCRs come from a male donor with papillary thyroid cancer or a benign thyroid nodule (not recorded which). Some clones in this sample may be carry-over from other donors' samples.

This clone was seen at least ten times. This chain uses TRBV19 with TRBJ2-1; 15 positions agree with TRBD2. V lost 8 bases to trimming and J lost 10 bases; unmatched junction nucleotides: 6. Germline values: CDR1 LNHDA, CDR2 SQIVND (reference sequence). The CDR3 runs 14 residues. This CDR3 reads CASGLAGGSQEQFF. The CDR3 DNA follows: TGTGCCAGTGGACTAGCGGGAGGGTCGCAAGAGCAGTTCTTC. Complete variable domain (other parts from reference TRBV19 and TRBJ2-1): DGGITQSPKYLFRKEGQNVTLSCEQNLNHDAMYWYRQDPGQGLRLIYYSQIVNDFQKGDIAEGYSVSREKKESFPLTVTSAQKNPTAFYLCASGLAGGSQEQFFGPGTRLTVL.

There are many counts of this clone. The chain employs TRBV7-9 and TRBJ2-7, with 7 bases that match TRBD2. The CDR3 totals 14 residues. J gave up 4 bases and V 1 base, and 4 bases lay outside the gene matches. Germline assignment: CDR1 SEHNR and CDR2 FQNEAQ (reference sequence). The CDR3 bases are TGTGCCAGCAGCTTAGAGGGCGGGAGTTACGAGCAGTACTTC. This encodes CASSLEGGSYEQYF.

The CDR3: CASSPPVIYGYTF. The DNA for the CDR3 is TGTGCCAGCAGCCCCCCAGTTATCTATGGCTACACCTTC. This chain links TRBV7-2 with TRBJ1-2; D is uncertain. V dropped 5 bases and J dropped 4 bases, with 11 bases sitting between them. Germline V gives CDR1 SGHTA, CDR2 FQGNSA. CDR3 size: 13 residues. Based on the CDR3 plus reference TRBV7-2 and TRBJ1-2, the full variable domain is GAGVSQSPSNKVTEKGKDVELRCDPISGHTALYWYRQSLGQGLEFLIYFQGNSAPDKSGLPSDRFSAERTGGSVSTLTIQRTQQEDSAVYLCASSPPVIYGYTFGSGTRLTVV.

This clone was recorded many times. The chain uses TRBV7-8 and TRBJ2-7; TRBD2 matches 12 bases. V gave up 0 bases and J gave up 1 base; unmatched junction bases: 1. The V gene's germline CDR1 is SGHVS and CDR2 FQNEAQ. CDR3 length: 16 residues. The CDR3 DNA follows: TGTGCCAGCAGCTTAGCCCTAGCGGGAGGGTCCTACGAGCAGTACTTC. Encoded protein: CASSLALAGGSYEQYF.

In this sample, this clone turned up many times. This chain joins TRBV11-1 and TRBJ2-3; D gene uncertain. Trimming pared 10 bases from V and 3 bases from J, leaving 11 bases between. Germline V gene sequence: CDR1 SGHAT, CDR2 FQDESV (reference sequence). CDR3 size: 12 residues. CDR3 loop: CATGGGTDTQYF. The CDR3 coding sequence is TGTGCCACCGGCGGCGGAACAGATACGCAGTATTTT.

The sample holds many counts of this clone. CDR3 region: CASSLRDSLRYEQYF. The CDR3 DNA is TGTGCCAGCAGCTTACGGGACAGCCTCAGATACGAGCAGTACTTC. The V gene is TRBV7-9, the J gene TRBJ2-7; 7 bases line up with TRBD1. The length of the CDR3 is 15 residues. CDR1 is SEHNR and CDR2 is FQNEAQ in the germline V gene (reference sequence). The V gene end was trimmed by 2 bases and the J gene end by 4 bases; junction bases not matched to a gene: 8.

The rearrangement links TRBV6-2 or TRBV6-3 to TRBJ2-7; a possible D gene is TRBD1 (5 bases). V dropped 8 bases and J dropped 3 bases, with 11 bases sitting between them. Germline V gene sequence: CDR1 MNHEY, CDR2 SVGEGT. The CDR3 runs 12 residues. CDR3 in DNA: TGTGCCAGCTTAGACAGAAACTACGAGCAGTACTTC. Protein sequence: CASLDRNYEQYF.

This clone has just a few counts. A much larger clone is a single base away; this may be a read error. The V and J genes are TRBV6-2 or TRBV6-3 and TRBJ1-2, with 9 bases fitting TRBD1. CDR1 and CDR2 (germline): MNHEY, SVGEGT. This CDR3 is 16 amino acids long. V was clipped by 5 bases and J by 2 bases; unmatched bases: 9. CDR3 residues: CASSTPRTGVNYGYTF. Here the CDR3 DNA reads TGTGCCAGCAGTACTCCTCGGACAGGGGTGAACTATGGCTACACCTTC.

This clone has a count of ten or more. V gene TRBV7-9 combines with J gene TRBJ2-7; D possibly corresponds to TRBD1 (5 bases). The CDR3 loop spans 14 amino acids. Trimming removed 4 bases at V and 0 bases at J, with 10 bases between. The germline CDR1 and CDR2 sequences are SEHNR and FQNEAQ (reference sequence). The CDR3 loop reads CASSSTEHSYEQYF. For the CDR3, the DNA is TGTGCCAGCAGCTCGACAGAGCACTCCTACGAGCAGTACTTC.

This clone has ten or more counts. The CDR3 coding sequence is TGCAGTGAAAGCGGCTCCTTTAACAATGAGCAGTTCTTC. Translation: CSESGSFNNEQFF. This chain links TRBV20-1 with TRBJ2-1, with D possibly matching TRBD2 (5 bases). Germline V gene data show CDR1 as DFQATT and CDR2 as SNEGSKA (reference sequence). V lost 7 bases, J lost 5 bases, and 15 bases lay in between. CDR3 length: 13 amino acids.

This clone was counted many times. The chain combines TRBV6-1 with TRBJ1-3, with a possible D match to TRBD1 (5 bases). V was shortened by 5 bases and J by 4 bases, with 18 bases between the two germline ends. Germline values: CDR1 MNHNS, CDR2 SASEGT. CDR3 length equals 16 residues. The CDR3 DNA sequence: TGTGCCAGCAGTTATAATCGTCCGCCAGGGGGAAACACCATATATTTT. This codes for CASSYNRPPGGNTIYF.

This clone was seen more than once but under ten times. This sequence joins TRBV6-1 and TRBJ2-7, with a weak D call TRBD2 (6 bases). Trimming cost V 6 bases and J 1 base, with 16 bases left between them. Germline lookup yields CDR1 MNHNS and CDR2 SASEGT. This CDR3 comprises 15 residues. CDR3 DNA: TGTGCCAGCAGCCTCTCGGGAGTTATGTCCTACGAGCAGTACTTC. Residues: CASSLSGVMSYEQYF.

In this sample, this clone turned up a few times. A much larger clone sits a single nucleotide away, making a read error possible. The chain employs TRBV20-1 and TRBJ1-1; TRBD1 is a possible D gene (5 bases). This CDR3 is 14 amino acids long. Per the germline V gene, CDR1 is DFQATT and CDR2 is SNEGSKA (reference sequence). V was clipped by 5 bases and J by 0 bases, with 13 bases between them. The CDR3 sequence: CSAPSGGMNTEAFF. CDR3 DNA sequence: TGCAGTGCTCCTAGTGGGGGAATGAACACTGAAGCTTTCTTT.

This clone was seen ten or more times. The V and J genes are TRBV27 and TRBJ2-1, with TRBD1 identical over 7 bases. The CDR3 contains 13 residues. Germline CDR1 MNHEY, CDR2 SMNVEV (reference sequence). Trimming at V came to 6 bases and at J to 3 bases, leaving 2 bases not matched to a gene. The CDR3 region is CASRGDSYNEQFF. In DNA, the CDR3 is TGTGCCAGCAGGGGGGACAGCTACAATGAGCAGTTCTTC.

At least ten counts were recorded for this clone. J is TRBJ2-5 and V is TRBV7-9; maybe TRBD2 (6 bases). The CDR3 has 15 amino acids. V was shortened by 3 bases and J by 0 bases, with 11 bases between the two germline ends. The V gene's germline CDR1 is SEHNR and CDR2 FQNEAQ (reference sequence). The CDR3 here is CASSFPSEYQETQYF. The CDR3 DNA reads TGTGCCAGCAGCTTCCCTAGCGAGTACCAAGAGACCCAGTACTTC. The whole variable domain, remainder taken from reference TRBV7-9 and TRBJ2-5, is DTGVSQNPRHKITKRGQNVTFRCDPISEHNRLYWYRQTLGQGPEFLTYFQNEAQLEKSRLLSDRFSAERPKGSFSTLEIQRTEQGDSAMYLCASSFPSEYQETQYFGPGTRLLVL.

This clone has ten or more counts. The genes are TRBV6-2 or TRBV6-3 and TRBJ1-2, with 8 bases matching TRBD1. Trimming removed 5 bases from V and 9 bases from J; junction bases left unmatched: 8. There are 13 residues in the CDR3. Looked up from germline, CDR1 is MNHEY and CDR2 is SVGEGT. CDR3 protein: CASSPGTGSSYTF. The CDR3 nucleotides read TGTGCCAGCAGTCCCGGGACAGGTAGTAGCTACACCTTC.

Comments on this clone: The junction departs from germline at one end; a sequencing error may be responsible. The chain carries TRBV20-1 and TRBJ2-7; 8 bases line up with TRBD1. The CDR3 has 14 residues. The germline V gene encodes CDR1 DFQATT and CDR2 SNEGSKA (reference sequence). CDR3 residues: CSAPIPGQDYDQYF. CDR3 coding DNA: TGCAGTGCTCCTATTCCGGGACAGGACTACGATCAGTACTTC.

To note about this clone: A junction boundary mismatches the germline segment, possibly from a read error. This chain joins TRBV20-1 and TRBJ1-1; TRBD1 matches 9 bases. The V gene's germline CDR1 is DFQATT and CDR2 SNEGSKA (reference sequence). CDR3 size: 15 residues. The CDR3 spells CSAPGQGYGNSEAFF. The DNA for the CDR3 is TGCAGTGCCCCGGGACAGGGCTACGGGAACAGTGAAGCTTTCTTT.

This clone was counted a few times. Relative to the germline gene, one junction end is altered; a read error may explain this. This chain joins TRBV6-1 and TRBJ2-7; 12 nucleotides line up with TRBD1. The CDR3 spans 14 residues. Per germline, CDR1 MNHNS and CDR2 SASEGT. CDR3 nucleotides: TGTGTCAGCAGTGGGACAGGGGGCGTGGGGGAGCAGTACTTC. It codes for CVSSGTGGVGEQYF.

This chain links TRBV6-1 with TRBJ1-3; D gene uncertain. The CDR3 sequence is 14 residues long. Trimming took off 7 bases at V and 4 bases at J, with 14 bases between the two ends. Germline V gene data show CDR1 as MNHNS and CDR2 as SASEGT. The CDR3: CASKKGLAGNTIYF. In DNA form, the CDR3 reads TGTGCCAGCAAAAAAGGGCTGGCGGGAAACACCATATATTTT.

In its sample, this clone was seen many times. The V gene is TRBV5-1, the J gene TRBJ1-2, with D perhaps TRBD1 (6 bases). The CDR3 runs to 13 residues. Germline loops: CDR1 SGHRS, CDR2 YFSETQ. Between the trimmed V and J ends, which lost 3 bases and 5 bases, there was a span of 11 bases. CDR3 sequence (DNA): TGCGCCAGCAGCTCGGACAGAAGATATGGCTACACCTTC. Translating it yields CASSSDRRYGYTF.

This clone showed up just once. A much larger clonotype is one base distant, so this may be a read error. Other nucleotide sequences from this sample produce the same CDR3. The chain combines TRBV5-1 with TRBJ2-5, with D unclear. The CDR3 runs to 13 residues. Germline values: CDR1 SGHRS, CDR2 YFSETQ. In nucleotides, the CDR3 is TGTGCCAGCAGCTTGGAAGGACAAGAGACCCAGTACTTC. It translates to CASSLEGQETQYF.

The V call is TRBV5-1, the J call TRBJ2-3; the D gene could be TRBD1 or TRBD2 (6 bases each). V lost 4 bases, J lost 3 bases, and 12 bases lay in between. Per the germline V gene, CDR1 is SGHRS and CDR2 is YFSETQ. CDR3 size: 14 residues. Here the CDR3 DNA reads TGCGCCAGCAGCCCCGGGGGCTTGACAGATACGCAGTATTTT. Amino acids: CASSPGGLTDTQYF.

The V gene is TRBV20-1, the J gene TRBJ1-2; no reliable D call. CDR3 size: 13 residues. V was clipped by 3 bases and J by 3 bases, with 11 bases between them. Per germline, CDR1 DFQATT and CDR2 SNEGSKA (reference sequence). The CDR3 coding sequence is TGCAGTGCTAGTCCCGTGGGCTACTATGGCTACACCTTC. Protein: CSASPVGYYGYTF.

Details on this clone: A read error may produce the germline difference seen at one junction end. CDR3 in amino acids: CSAPTGALSSAANVLTF. The CDR3 bases are TGTAGTGCTCCTACAGGGGCCTTAAGCTCTGCGGCCAACGTCCTGACTTTC. The J gene is TRBJ2-6, the V gene TRBV20-1; 7 bases map to TRBD1. This CDR3 has 17 residues. Germline V lookup: CDR1 DFQATT, CDR2 SNEGSKA (reference sequence).

Many counts were recorded for this clone. This rearrangement joins TRBV15 to TRBJ1-5; the D gene is possibly TRBD1 (5 bases). CDR1 and CDR2 from the germline V gene are LNHNV and YYDKDF (reference sequence). The germline V and J ends were trimmed by 3 bases and 9 bases, with 18 bases remaining between them. CDR3 length: 15 residues. This chain's CDR3 is CATSRFVGRAWPQHF. The DNA for the CDR3 is TGTGCCACCAGCAGGTTCGTGGGCAGGGCATGGCCCCAGCATTTT.

This clone was seen repeatedly, ten times or more. This rearrangement joins TRBV2 to TRBJ2-7; 13 nucleotides line up with TRBD2. J lost 1 base, V lost 11 bases, and 5 bases had no gene match. Germline V lookup: CDR1 SNHLY, CDR2 FYNNEI. The CDR3 covers 14 residues. As DNA, the CDR3 is TGTGCCGGCAAACTAGCGGGAGGGTCCTACGAGCAGTACTTC. Residues: CAGKLAGGSYEQYF. Combining the CDR3 with reference TRBV2 and TRBJ2-7 gives the whole variable domain EPEVTQTPSHQVTQMGQEVILRCVPISNHLYFYWYRQILGQKVEFLVSFYNNEISEKSEIFDDQFSVERPDGSNFTLKIRSTKLEDSAMYFCAGKLAGGSYEQYFGPGTRLTVT.